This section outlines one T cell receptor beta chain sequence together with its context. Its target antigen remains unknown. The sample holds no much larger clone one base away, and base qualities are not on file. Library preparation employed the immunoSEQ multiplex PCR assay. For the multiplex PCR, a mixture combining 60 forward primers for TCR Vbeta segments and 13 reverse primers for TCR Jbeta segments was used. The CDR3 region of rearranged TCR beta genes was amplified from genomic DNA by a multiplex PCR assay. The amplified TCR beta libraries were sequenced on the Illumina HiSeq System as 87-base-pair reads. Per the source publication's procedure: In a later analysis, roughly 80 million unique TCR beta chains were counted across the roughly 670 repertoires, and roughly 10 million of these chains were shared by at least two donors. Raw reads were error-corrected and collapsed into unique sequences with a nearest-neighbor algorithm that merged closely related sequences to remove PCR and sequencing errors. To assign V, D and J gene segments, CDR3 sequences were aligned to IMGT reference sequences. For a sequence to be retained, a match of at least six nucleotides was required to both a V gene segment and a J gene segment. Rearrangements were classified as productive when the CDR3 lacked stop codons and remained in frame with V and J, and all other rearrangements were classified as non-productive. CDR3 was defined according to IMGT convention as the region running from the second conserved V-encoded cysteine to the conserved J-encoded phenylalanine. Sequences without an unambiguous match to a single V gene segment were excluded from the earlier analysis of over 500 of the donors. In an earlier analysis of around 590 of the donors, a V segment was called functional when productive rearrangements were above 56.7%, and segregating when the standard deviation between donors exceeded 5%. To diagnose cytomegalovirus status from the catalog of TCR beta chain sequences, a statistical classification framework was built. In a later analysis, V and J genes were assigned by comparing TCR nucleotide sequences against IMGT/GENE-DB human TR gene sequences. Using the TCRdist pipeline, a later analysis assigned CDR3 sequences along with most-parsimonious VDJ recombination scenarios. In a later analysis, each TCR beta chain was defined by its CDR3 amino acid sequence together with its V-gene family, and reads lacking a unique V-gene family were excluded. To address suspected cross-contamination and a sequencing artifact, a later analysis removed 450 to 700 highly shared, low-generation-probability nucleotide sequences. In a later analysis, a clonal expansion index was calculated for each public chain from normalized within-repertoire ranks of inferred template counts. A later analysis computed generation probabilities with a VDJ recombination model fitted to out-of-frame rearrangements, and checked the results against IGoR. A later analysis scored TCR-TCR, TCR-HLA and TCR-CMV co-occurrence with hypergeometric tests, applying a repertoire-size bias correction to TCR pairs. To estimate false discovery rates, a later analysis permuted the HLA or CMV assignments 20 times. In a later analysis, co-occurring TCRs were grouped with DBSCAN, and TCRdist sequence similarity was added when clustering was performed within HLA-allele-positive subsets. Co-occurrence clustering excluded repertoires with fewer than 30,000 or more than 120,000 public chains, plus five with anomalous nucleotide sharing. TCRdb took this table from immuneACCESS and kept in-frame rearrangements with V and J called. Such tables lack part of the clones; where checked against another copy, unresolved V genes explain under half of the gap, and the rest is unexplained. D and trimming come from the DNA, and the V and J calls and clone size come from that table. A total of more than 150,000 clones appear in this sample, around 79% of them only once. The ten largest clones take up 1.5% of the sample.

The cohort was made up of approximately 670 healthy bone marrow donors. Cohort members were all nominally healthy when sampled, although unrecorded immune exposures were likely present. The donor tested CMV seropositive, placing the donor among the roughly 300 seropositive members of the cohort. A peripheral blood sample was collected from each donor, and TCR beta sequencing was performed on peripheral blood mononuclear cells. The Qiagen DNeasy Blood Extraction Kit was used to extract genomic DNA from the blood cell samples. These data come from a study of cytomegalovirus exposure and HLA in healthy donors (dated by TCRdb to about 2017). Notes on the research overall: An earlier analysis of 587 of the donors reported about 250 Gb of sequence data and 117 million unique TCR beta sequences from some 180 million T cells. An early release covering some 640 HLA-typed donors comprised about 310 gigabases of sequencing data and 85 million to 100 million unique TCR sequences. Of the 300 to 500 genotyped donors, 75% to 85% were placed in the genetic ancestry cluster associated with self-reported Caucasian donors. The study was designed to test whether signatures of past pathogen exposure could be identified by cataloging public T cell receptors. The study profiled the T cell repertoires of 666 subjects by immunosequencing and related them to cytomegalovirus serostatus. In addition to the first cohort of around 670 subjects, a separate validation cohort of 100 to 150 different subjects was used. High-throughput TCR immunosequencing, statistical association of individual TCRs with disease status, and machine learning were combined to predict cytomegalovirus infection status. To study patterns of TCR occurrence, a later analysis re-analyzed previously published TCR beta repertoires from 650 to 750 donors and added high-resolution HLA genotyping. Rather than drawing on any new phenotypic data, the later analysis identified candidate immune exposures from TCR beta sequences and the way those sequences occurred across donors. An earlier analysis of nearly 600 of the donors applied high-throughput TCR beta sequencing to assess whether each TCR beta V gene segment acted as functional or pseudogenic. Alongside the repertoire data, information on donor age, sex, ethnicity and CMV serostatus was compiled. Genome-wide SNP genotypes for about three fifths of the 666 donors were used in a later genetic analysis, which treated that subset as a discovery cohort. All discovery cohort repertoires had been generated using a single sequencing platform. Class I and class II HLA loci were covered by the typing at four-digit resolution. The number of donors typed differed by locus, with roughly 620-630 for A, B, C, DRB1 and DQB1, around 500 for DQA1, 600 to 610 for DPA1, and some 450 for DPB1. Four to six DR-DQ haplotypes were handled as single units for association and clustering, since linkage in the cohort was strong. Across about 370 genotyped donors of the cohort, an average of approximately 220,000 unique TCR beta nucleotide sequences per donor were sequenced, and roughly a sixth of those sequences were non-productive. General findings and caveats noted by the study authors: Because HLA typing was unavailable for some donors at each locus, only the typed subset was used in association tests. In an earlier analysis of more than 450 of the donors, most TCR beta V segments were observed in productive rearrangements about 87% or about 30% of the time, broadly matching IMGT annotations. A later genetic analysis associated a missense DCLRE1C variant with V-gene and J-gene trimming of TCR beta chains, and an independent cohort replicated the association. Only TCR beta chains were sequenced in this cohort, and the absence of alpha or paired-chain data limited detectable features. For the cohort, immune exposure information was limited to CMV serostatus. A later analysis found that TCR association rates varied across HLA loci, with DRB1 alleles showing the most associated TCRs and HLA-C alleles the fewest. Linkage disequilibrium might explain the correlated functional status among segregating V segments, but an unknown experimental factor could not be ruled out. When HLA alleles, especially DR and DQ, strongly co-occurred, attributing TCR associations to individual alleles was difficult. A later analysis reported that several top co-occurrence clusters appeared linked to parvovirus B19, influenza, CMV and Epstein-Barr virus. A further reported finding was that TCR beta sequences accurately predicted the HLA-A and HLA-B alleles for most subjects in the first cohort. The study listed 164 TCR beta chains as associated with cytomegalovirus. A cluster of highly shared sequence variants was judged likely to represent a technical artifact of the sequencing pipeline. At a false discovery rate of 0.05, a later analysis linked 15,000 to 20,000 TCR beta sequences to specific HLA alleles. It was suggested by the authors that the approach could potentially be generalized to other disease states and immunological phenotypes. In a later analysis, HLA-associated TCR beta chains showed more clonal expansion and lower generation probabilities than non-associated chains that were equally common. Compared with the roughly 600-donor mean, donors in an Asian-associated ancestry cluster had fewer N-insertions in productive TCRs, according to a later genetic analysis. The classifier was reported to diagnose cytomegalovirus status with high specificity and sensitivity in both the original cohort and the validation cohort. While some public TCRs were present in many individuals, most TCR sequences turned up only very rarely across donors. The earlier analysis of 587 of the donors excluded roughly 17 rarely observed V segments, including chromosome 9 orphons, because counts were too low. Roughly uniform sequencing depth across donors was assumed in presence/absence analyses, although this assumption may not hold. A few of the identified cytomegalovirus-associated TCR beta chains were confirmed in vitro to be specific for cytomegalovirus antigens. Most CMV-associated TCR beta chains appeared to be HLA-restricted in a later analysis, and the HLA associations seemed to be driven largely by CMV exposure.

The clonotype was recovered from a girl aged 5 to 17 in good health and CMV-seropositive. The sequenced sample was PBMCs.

The CDR3 region: CATKGGEGLFSYEQYF. The DNA reads as follows: TGTGCCACCAAGGGGGGGGAAGGACTTTTTTCCTACGAGCAGTACTTC. The rearranged chain carries TRBV10-3 and TRBJ2-7; TRBD2 might be the D gene, on 7 matching bases. The CDR3 runs 16 amino acids, cysteine and phenylalanine included. Kept here is only the CDR3 DNA, which spans 48 bases and is read in frame from base 1. Deletion took 10 bases off V and 1 base off J, with a span of 23 bases between the germline ends. The germline V gene specifies ENHRY as CDR1 and SYGVKD as CDR2.